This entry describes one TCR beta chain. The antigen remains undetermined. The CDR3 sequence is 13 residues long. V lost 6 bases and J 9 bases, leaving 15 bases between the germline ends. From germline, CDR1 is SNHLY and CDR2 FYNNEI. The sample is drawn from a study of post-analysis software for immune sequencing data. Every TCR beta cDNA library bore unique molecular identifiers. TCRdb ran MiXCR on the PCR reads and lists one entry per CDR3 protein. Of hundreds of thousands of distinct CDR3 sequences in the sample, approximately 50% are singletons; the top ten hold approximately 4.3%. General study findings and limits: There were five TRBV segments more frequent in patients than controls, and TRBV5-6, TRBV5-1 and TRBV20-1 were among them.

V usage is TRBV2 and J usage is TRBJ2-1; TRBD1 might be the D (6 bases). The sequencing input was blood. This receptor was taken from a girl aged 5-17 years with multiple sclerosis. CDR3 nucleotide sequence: TGTGCCAGCAGATCCTCGGAAGGGGGTGAGCAGTTCTTC. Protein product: CASRSSEGGEQFF.